These 27 T cell receptor beta chains were sequenced from one sample in a study of CD8 T cells in Susac syndrome. RNA totalling roughly 0.45 to 1 ug underwent reverse transcription with random hexamers. Each CDR3 protein is one row after TCRdb ran MiXCR on the immunoSEQ multiplex PCR reads. The data show around 130,000 distinct CDR3 sequences, over 75% seen once. The sequenced material came from CD8+ T cells from PBMCs. The source is a human donor with multiple sclerosis.

DNA for the CDR3: TGTGCCAGCAGTTCCGGGGCCATGGGGGAGACTAACACCTTCAGCTACACCTTC. It translates to CASSSGAMGETNTFSYTF. V gene TRBV6-5 combines with J gene TRBJ1-2; maybe TRBD1 (5 bases). The CDR3 extends over 18 amino acids. Germline V gene lookup returns CDR1 MNHEY and CDR2 SVGAGI. The V end was cut by 4 bases, the J end by 9 bases, with 30 bases between.

In the case of this clonotype: A single base separates this from a much larger clone, so it may be a read error. The J gene is TRBJ2-5, the V gene TRBV7-2; D gene uncertain. The CDR3 totals 14 residues. Germline V gene data show CDR1 as SGHTA and CDR2 as FQGNSA. The CDR3 loop reads CANSLTNRQETQYF. The CDR3 DNA follows: TGTGCCAACAGCTTAACCAACCGACAAGAGACCCAGTACTTC. The complete variable domain, with remaining parts taken from reference TRBV7-2 and TRBJ2-5, reads GAGVSQSPSNKVTEKGKDVELRCDPISGHTALYWYRQSLGQGLEFLIYFQGNSAPDKSGLPSDRFSAERTGGSVSTLTIQRTQQEDSAVYLCANSLTNRQETQYFGPGTRLLVL.

The chain joins TRBV27 to TRBJ1-1; D uncertain. Between the trimmed V and J ends, which lost 3 bases and 5 bases, there was a span of 10 bases. Per germline, CDR1 MNHEY and CDR2 SMNVEV (reference sequence). The CDR3 spans 13 residues. Written as DNA, the CDR3 is TGTGCCAGCAGTTTCACAGACCGTACTGAAGCTTTCTTT. Encoded protein: CASSFTDRTEAFF.

This clonotype was seen ten or more times. CDR3 sequence (DNA): TGTGCCAGCAGCTTACACGGGGCGGAGACCCAGTACTTC. It translates to CASSLHGAETQYF. The gene calls are TRBV7-3 and TRBJ2-5; D might be TRBD1 or TRBD2, each matching 5 bases. The CDR3 extends over 13 amino acids. The V end was cut by 2 bases, the J end by 5 bases, with 9 bases between. Germline V CDR1 and CDR2: SGHTA, FQGTGA. Using reference TRBV7-3 and TRBJ2-5 for the parts outside the CDR3, the full variable domain is GAGVSQTPSNKVTEKGKYVELRCDPISGHTALYWYRQSLGQGPEFLIYFQGTGAADDSGLPNDRFFAVRPEGSVSTLKIQRTERGDSAVYLCASSLHGAETQYFGPGTRLLVL.

The CDR3 DNA is TGTGCCAGCAGCTTAAATGCGGCGGGGGGGCTATACTCCTACGAGCAGTACTTC. Its translation: CASSLNAAGGLYSYEQYF. The V call is TRBV7-6, the J call TRBJ2-7; 9 bases line up with TRBD2. The trim removed 2 bases at V and 0 bases at J, leaving 11 bases unmatched. Germline loops: CDR1 SGHVS, CDR2 FNYEAQ. The CDR3 sequence is 18 residues long. The full variable domain, in which reference TRBV7-6 and TRBJ2-7 provide the parts outside the CDR3, is GAGVSQSPRYKVTKRGQDVALRCDPISGHVSLYWYRQALGQGPEFLTYFNYEAQQDKSGLPNDRFSAERPEGSISTLTIQRTEQRDSAMYRCASSLNAAGGLYSYEQYFGPGTRLTVT.

The chain joins TRBV7-9 to TRBJ1-2; 12 nucleotides match TRBD1. Looked up from germline, CDR1 is SEHNR and CDR2 is FQNEAQ (reference sequence). The trim removed 5 bases at V and 8 bases at J, leaving 3 bases unmatched. The CDR3 loop spans 13 amino acids. The CDR3 loop reads CASSAGTGGGYTF. In DNA form, the CDR3 reads TGTGCCAGCAGCGCCGGGACAGGGGGCGGCTACACCTTC.

CDR3 sequence reads: CASSAGRIDEKLFF. The DNA of the CDR3 is TGTGCCAGCAGCGCGGGGAGGATCGATGAAAAACTGTTTTTT. The chain employs TRBV9 and TRBJ1-4; no reliable D call. CDR1 is SGDLS, CDR2 YYNGEE, per germline. V was trimmed by 3 bases and J by 6 bases, leaving 12 bases between them. CDR3 length: 14 amino acids.

The chain has TRBV28 and TRBJ1-2, with D possibly matching TRBD1 (6 bases). Germline V CDR1 and CDR2: MDHEN, SYDVKM. The CDR3 loop spans 13 amino acids. The germline V and J ends were trimmed by 6 bases and 6 bases, with 14 bases remaining between them. The DNA for the CDR3 is TGTGCCAGCAGCCCATCGGGGGCGCATGGCTACACCTTC. Translating it yields CASSPSGAHGYTF.

The chain links TRBV4-3 to TRBJ2-1; 10 nucleotides align to TRBD2. The V segment lost 3 bases and the J segment 4 bases; nucleotides outside the gene matches: 6. CDR1 and CDR2 (germline): LGHNA, YSLEER. The CDR3 is 16 residues long. CDR3 amino acids: CASSQATSGDYNEQFF. CDR3 sequence (DNA): TGCGCCAGCAGCCAGGCCACTAGCGGGGATTACAATGAGCAGTTCTTC.

This clonotype appeared a few times. This rearrangement joins TRBV11-2 to TRBJ2-7; D call uncertain. The CDR3 runs 14 residues. Deletions cut 3 bases from V and 1 base from J, with 10 bases between. The germline V gene encodes CDR1 SGHAT and CDR2 FQNNGV. CDR3 protein: CASSLPPKSYEQYF. In DNA, the CDR3 is TGTGCCAGCAGCTTGCCCCCTAAATCCTACGAGCAGTACTTC. The entire variable domain, with the rest obtained from reference TRBV11-2 and TRBJ2-7, is as follows: EAGVAQSPRYKIIEKRQSVAFWCNPISGHATLYWYQQILGQGPKLLIQFQNNGVVDDSQLPKDRFSAERLKGVDSTLKIQPAKLEDSAVYLCASSLPPKSYEQYFGPGTRLTVT.

This clonotype came up a few times. For the CDR3, the DNA is TGTGCCAGCAGTTTTCCCCGGGACCTCATTTACGAGCAGTACGTC. Its translation is CASSFPRDLIYEQYV. V is TRBV11-2 and J is TRBJ2-7; the D gene could be TRBD1 or TRBD2 (5 bases each). Germline loops: CDR1 SGHAT, CDR2 FQNNGV. The CDR3 covers 15 residues. Trimming pared 6 bases from V and 4 bases from J, leaving 19 bases between.

The gene calls are TRBV5-6 and TRBJ2-7; 7 bases agree with TRBD2. The trim removed 4 bases at V and 3 bases at J, leaving 7 bases unmatched. The germline V gene has CDR1 SGHDT and CDR2 YYEEEE. The CDR3 is made up of 14 amino acids. The CDR3 loop is CASSPGTKIYEQYV. The CDR3 region has the DNA TGTGCCAGCAGCCCCGGGACTAAGATCTACGAGCAGTACGTC.

This clonotype has a single count. The V call is TRBV7-9, the J call TRBJ2-7, with D perhaps TRBD2 (5 bases). V was trimmed by 5 bases and J by 9 bases, leaving 14 bases between them. CDR1 is SEHNR and CDR2 is FQNEAQ in the germline V gene (reference sequence). CDR3 length: 12 residues. The CDR3 loop reads CASSPGRAVQYF. CDR3 coding DNA: TGTGCCAGCAGCCCCGGAAGAGCGGTGCAGTACTTC.

The chain couples TRBV21-1 to TRBJ1-3. TRBV21-1 is listed as a pseudogene. The CDR3 spans 14 residues. The CDR3 DNA sequence: TGTGCCAGCAGCAAAGGGACGGCAGGAAACACCATATATTTT. Its translation: CASSKGTAGNTIYF.

This sequence joins TRBV19 and TRBJ2-2; D ambiguous. The V end was cut by 5 bases, the J end by 6 bases, with 7 bases between. Germline V gene data show CDR1 as LNHDA and CDR2 as SQIVND (reference sequence). The CDR3 covers 12 residues. Here the CDR3 DNA reads TGTGCCAGTAGTTCGGTTCCCGGGGAGCTGTTTTTT. This codes for CASSSVPGELFF. The variable domain in full, with the rest retrieved from reference TRBV19 and TRBJ2-2, is DGGITQSPKYLFRKEGQNVTLSCEQNLNHDAMYWYRQDPGQGLRLIYYSQIVNDFQKGDIAEGYSVSREKKESFPLTVTSAQKNPTAFYLCASSSVPGELFFGEGSRLTVL.

This chain joins TRBV5-1 and TRBJ1-2; D may be TRBD1 (5 bases). The V end was cut by 1 base, the J end by 3 bases, with 13 bases between. Per the germline V gene, CDR1 is SGHRS and CDR2 is YFSETQ. The CDR3 loop spans 15 amino acids. CDR3 coding DNA: TGCGCCAGCAGCTTGAGGTCCGACAGATACTATGGCTACACCTTC. Protein product: CASSLRSDRYYGYTF.

The chain carries TRBV5-1 and TRBJ2-1; 9 bases are shared with TRBD1. The V gene's germline CDR1 is SGHRS and CDR2 YFSETQ. V was clipped by 4 bases and J by 6 bases; unmatched bases: 5. This CDR3 has 14 amino acids. CDR3 bases: TGCGCCAGCAGCGTGTTGACAGGGGGCAATGAGCAGTTCTTC. It specifies CASSVLTGGNEQFF.

The genes are TRBV19 and TRBJ2-1; tentatively, D is TRBD2 (6 bases). V was shortened by 6 bases and J by 0 bases, with 6 bases between the two germline ends. Germline V gene sequence: CDR1 LNHDA, CDR2 SQIVND (reference sequence). This CDR3 is 13 amino acids long. The CDR3: CASSGSSYNEQFF. The DNA for the CDR3 is TGTGCCAGTAGCGGGAGCTCCTACAATGAGCAGTTCTTC.

This clonotype was seen more than once but under ten times. The chain employs TRBV7-6 and TRBJ1-3, with D tentatively TRBD1 (5 bases). Germline V lookup: CDR1 SGHVS, CDR2 FNYEAQ. V gave up 0 bases and J gave up 2 bases, with 5 bases separating them. CDR3 length: 14 residues. In nucleotides, the CDR3 is TGTGCCAGCAGCTTAGCGGGGGCTGGAAACACCATATATTTT. This codes for CASSLAGAGNTIYF.

This clonotype was seen a handful of times. The chain uses TRBV19 and TRBJ2-7, with unresolved D. There are 13 residues in the CDR3. Germline-derived CDR1 and CDR2 are LNHDA and SQIVND (reference sequence). Trimming took 1 base from V and 3 from J, leaving 7 bases between them. The CDR3 coding sequence is TGTGCCAGTAGTATAGGACAAAACTACGAGCAGTACTTC. Translated, it gives CASSIGQNYEQYF.

The chain links TRBV4-1 to TRBJ1-6; D is ambiguous. This CDR3 has 20 amino acids. CDR1 MGHRA and CDR2 YSYEKL come from the germline V gene. Trimming pared 0 bases from V and 0 bases from J, leaving 18 bases between. The CDR3 DNA sequence: TGCGCCAGCAGCCAAGAACTCCAGGCGGGTCTCCGCTCCTATAATTCACCCCTCCACTTT. This sequence encodes CASSQELQAGLRSYNSPLHF.

The gene calls are TRBV4-3 and TRBJ1-1; tentatively, D is TRBD1 (5 bases). Trimming shortened V by 3 bases and J by 5 bases, and 10 bases separated the two germline ends. From germline, CDR1 is LGHNA and CDR2 YSLEER. This CDR3 has 13 amino acids. CDR3 amino acids: CASSHLRGTEAFF. For the CDR3, the DNA is TGCGCCAGCAGCCACCTACGGGGGACTGAAGCTTTCTTT.

The rearrangement links TRBV5-6 to TRBJ1-6, with unresolved D. Germline-derived CDR1 and CDR2 are SGHDT and YYEEEE. The CDR3 has 17 amino acids. V was cut by 1 base and J by 0 bases, with 11 bases left in between. This chain's CDR3 is CASSLMTPSSYNSPLHF. Here the CDR3 DNA reads TGTGCCAGCAGCTTGATGACCCCCAGCTCCTATAATTCACCCCTCCACTTT.

The gene calls are TRBV2 and TRBJ2-7; no clear D gene. Germline V gives CDR1 SNHLY, CDR2 FYNNEI. V dropped 7 bases and J dropped 3 bases, with 10 bases sitting between them. The CDR3 consists of 12 residues. CDR3 residues: CASTPSGYEQYF. CDR3 bases: TGTGCCAGCACACCCTCCGGCTACGAGCAGTACTTC.

The chain joins TRBV27 to TRBJ2-1; 9 nucleotides line up with TRBD2. The CDR3 length is 16 residues. Germline trimming cut 7 bases from V and 5 bases from J; bases unmatched to any gene: 12. CDR1 is MNHEY and CDR2 is SMNVEV in the germline V gene (reference sequence). The CDR3: CASTETSGGANNEQFF. CDR3 sequence (DNA): TGTGCCAGCACTGAGACTAGCGGTGGGGCTAACAATGAGCAGTTCTTC.

The chain joins TRBV28 to TRBJ1-5, with TRBD1 identical over 8 bases. Germline assignment: CDR1 MDHEN and CDR2 SYDVKM. Trimming cost V 8 bases and J 10 bases; bases outside gene matches: 10. CDR3 length: 13 amino acids. The CDR3 region is CASLQDRVQPQHF. CDR3 in DNA: TGTGCCAGCCTTCAGGACAGGGTCCAACCCCAGCATTTT.

Written as DNA, the CDR3 is TGTGCCAGCAGCGAAACAAACAATGAGCAGTTCTTC. Translating it yields CASSETNNEQFF. The chain recombines TRBV6-1 with TRBJ2-1, with D hard to call. The CDR3 spans 12 residues. Trimming stripped 6 bases from V and 5 bases from J, with 8 bases between. Germline V gene data show CDR1 as MNHNS and CDR2 as SASEGT.